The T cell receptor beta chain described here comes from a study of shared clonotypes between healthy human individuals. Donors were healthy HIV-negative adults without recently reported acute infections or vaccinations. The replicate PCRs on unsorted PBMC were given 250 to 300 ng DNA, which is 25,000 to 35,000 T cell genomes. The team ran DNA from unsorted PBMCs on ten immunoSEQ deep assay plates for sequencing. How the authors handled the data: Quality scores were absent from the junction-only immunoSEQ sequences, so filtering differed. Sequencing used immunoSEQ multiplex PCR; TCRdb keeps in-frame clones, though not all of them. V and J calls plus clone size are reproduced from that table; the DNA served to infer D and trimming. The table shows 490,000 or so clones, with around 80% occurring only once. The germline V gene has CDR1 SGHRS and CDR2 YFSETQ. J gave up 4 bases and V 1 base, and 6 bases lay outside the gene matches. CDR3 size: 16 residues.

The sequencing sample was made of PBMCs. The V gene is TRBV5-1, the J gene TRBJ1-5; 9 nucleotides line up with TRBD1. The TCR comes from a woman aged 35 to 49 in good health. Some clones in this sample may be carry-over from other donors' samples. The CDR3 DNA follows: TGCGCCAGCAGCTTGTTCCCGACAGGGGGTAATCAGCCCCAGCATTTT. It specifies CASSLFPTGGNQPQHF.